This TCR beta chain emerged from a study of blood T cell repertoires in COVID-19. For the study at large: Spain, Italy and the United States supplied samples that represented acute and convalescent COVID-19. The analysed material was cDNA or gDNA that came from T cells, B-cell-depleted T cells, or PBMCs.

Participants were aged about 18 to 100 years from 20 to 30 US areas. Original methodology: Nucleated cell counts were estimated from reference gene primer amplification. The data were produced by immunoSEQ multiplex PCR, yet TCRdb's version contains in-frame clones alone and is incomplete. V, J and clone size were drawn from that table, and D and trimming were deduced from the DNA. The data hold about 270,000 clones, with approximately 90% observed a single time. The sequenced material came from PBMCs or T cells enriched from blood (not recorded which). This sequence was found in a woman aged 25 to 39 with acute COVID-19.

The CDR3 region has the DNA TGTGCCAGCAGCCCCGGGACAGTTAGCAATCAGCCCCAGCATTTT. Translated: CASSPGTVSNQPQHF. V usage is TRBV4-2 and J usage is TRBJ1-5; 7 positions match TRBD1. CDR1 and CDR2 (germline): LGHNA, YNFKEQ. The CDR3 contains 15 residues. The junction had 3 bases not matched to a gene; V was cut back by 4 bases and J by 0 bases.